The T cell receptor beta chain described here comes from a study of blood T cell repertoires in COVID-19. Deletions cut 5 bases from V and 4 bases from J, with 14 bases between. Germline assignment: CDR1 PRHDT and CDR2 FYEKMQ (reference sequence). CDR3 length: 14 residues. Method: immunoSEQ multiplex PCR; TCRdb's copy keeps in-frame clones and lacks some. The sample has 220,000 or so clones; 84% are singletons. The chain links TRBV13 to TRBJ1-1; perhaps TRBD1 as D (5 bases). The TCR comes from a middle-aged woman who had recovered from COVID-19. Material: PBMCs or T cells enriched from blood (not recorded which). CDR3 sequence: CASSHLLGGTEAFF. The CDR3 DNA sequence: TGTGCCAGCAGCCACCTTTTGGGGGGCACTGAAGCTTTCTTT. The full variable domain, with the rest looked up from reference TRBV13 and TRBJ1-1, is AAGVIQSPRHLIKEKRETATLKCYPIPRHDTVYWYQQGPGQDPQFLISFYEKMQSDKGSIPDRFSAQQFSDYHSELNMSSLELGDSALYFCASSHLLGGTEAFFGQGTRLTVV.